This is a list of T cell receptor beta chains from one sample in a study of beta chain features in type 1 diabetes. The protocol was immunoSEQ multiplex PCR, while the TCRdb copy is restricted to in-frame clones and leaves out a portion. The sample lists 330,000 or so clones, roughly 21% occurring once. What was sequenced was naive CD4+ T cells from blood. All receptors come from a woman aged 18 to 35 in good health. Both conserved end residues are part of each CDR3. Fields, in order: J gene, V gene, D gene, clone size, CDR3 protein, CDR3 DNA. D genes are given only for firm matches. Size tells how often a clone was seen (once, few, many) or the class of an expanded clone, and some rows leave it out.

J gene: TRBJ2-5
V gene: TRBV9
D gene: TRBD2
clone size: few
CDR3 protein: CASSVGTSGGIETQYF
CDR3 DNA: TGTGCCAGCAGCGTGGGGACTAGCGGGGGGATAGAGACCCAGTACTTC

J gene: TRBJ2-7
V gene: TRBV2
D gene: TRBD2
clone size: NA
CDR3 protein: CASNLAGVGEQYF
CDR3 DNA: TGTGCCAGCAATCTAGCGGGGGTAGGCGAGCAGTACTTC

J gene: TRBJ2-7
V gene: TRBV7-9
D gene: NA
clone size: once
CDR3 protein: CASSLQVYEQYF
CDR3 DNA: TGTGCCAGCAGCTTACAGGTCTACGAGCAGTACTTC

J gene: TRBJ1-5
V gene: TRBV5-1
D gene: NA
clone size: few
CDR3 protein: CASSLGEIGQPQHF
CDR3 DNA: TGCGCCAGCAGCTTAGGGGAAATTGGACAGCCCCAGCATTTT

J gene: TRBJ1-2
V gene: TRBV2
D gene: NA
clone size: few
CDR3 protein: CASGAGQSYGYTF
CDR3 DNA: TGTGCCAGTGGGGCTGGACAGAGCTATGGCTACACCTTC

J gene: TRBJ2-7
V gene: TRBV29-1
D gene: TRBD2
clone size: NA
CDR3 protein: CSVGLAGGAEQYF
CDR3 DNA: TGCAGCGTGGGACTAGCGGGAGGAGCCGAGCAGTACTTC

J gene: TRBJ1-1
V gene: TRBV5-4
D gene: TRBD1
clone size: NA
CDR3 protein: CASSHGWTGMNTEAFF
CDR3 DNA: TGTGCCAGCAGCCATGGTTGGACAGGGATGAACACTGAAGCTTTCTTT

J gene: TRBJ2-5
V gene: TRBV5-1
D gene: NA
clone size: few
CDR3 protein: CASSSGKTQYF
CDR3 DNA: TGCGCCAGCAGCTCCGGGAAGACCCAGTACTTC

J gene: TRBJ2-1
V gene: TRBV30
D gene: NA
clone size: few
CDR3 protein: CAWRRGGGPYNEQFF
CDR3 DNA: TGTGCCTGGAGGAGAGGGGGAGGGCCTTACAATGAGCAGTTCTTC

J gene: TRBJ2-7
V gene: TRBV4-2
D gene: NA
clone size: NA
CDR3 protein: CASSQRSGDTYEQYF
CDR3 DNA: TGTGCCAGCAGCCAACGGAGCGGAGATACCTACGAGCAGTACTTC

J gene: TRBJ1-1
V gene: TRBV6-5
D gene: TRBD1
clone size: NA
CDR3 protein: CASSSPGQGTTEAFF
CDR3 DNA: TGTGCCAGCAGTTCACCGGGACAGGGGACCACTGAAGCTTTCTTT